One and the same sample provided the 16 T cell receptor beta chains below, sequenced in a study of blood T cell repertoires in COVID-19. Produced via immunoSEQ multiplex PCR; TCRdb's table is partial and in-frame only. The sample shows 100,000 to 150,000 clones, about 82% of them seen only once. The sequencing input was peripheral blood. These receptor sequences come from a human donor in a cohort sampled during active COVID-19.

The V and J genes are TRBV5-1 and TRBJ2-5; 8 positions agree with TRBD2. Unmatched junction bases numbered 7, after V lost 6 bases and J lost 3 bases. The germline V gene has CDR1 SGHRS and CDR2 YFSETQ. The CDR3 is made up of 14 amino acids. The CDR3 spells CASMVGRAEETQYF. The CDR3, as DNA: TGCGCCAGCATGGTCGGGAGGGCCGAAGAGACCCAGTACTTC.

In DNA, the CDR3 is TGTGCCAGTAGCCCACCTCTTACTGGCTCCTACGAGCAGTACTTC. Translating it yields CASSPPLTGSYEQYF. The chain recombines TRBV19 with TRBJ2-7; D not certain. The CDR3 length is 15 residues. The germline V and J ends were trimmed by 6 bases and 0 bases, with 15 bases remaining between them. Germline V gene data show CDR1 as LNHDA and CDR2 as SQIVND (reference sequence).

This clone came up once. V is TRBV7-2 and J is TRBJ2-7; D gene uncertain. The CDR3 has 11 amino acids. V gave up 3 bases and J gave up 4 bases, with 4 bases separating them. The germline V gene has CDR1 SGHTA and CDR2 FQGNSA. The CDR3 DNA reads TGTGCCAGCAGCTTGTTATACGAGCAGTACTTC. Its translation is CASSLLYEQYF. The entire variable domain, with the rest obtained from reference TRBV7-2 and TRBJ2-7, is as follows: GAGVSQSPSNKVTEKGKDVELRCDPISGHTALYWYRQSLGQGLEFLIYFQGNSAPDKSGLPSDRFSAERTGGSVSTLTIQRTQQEDSAVYLCASSLLYEQYFGPGTRLTVT.

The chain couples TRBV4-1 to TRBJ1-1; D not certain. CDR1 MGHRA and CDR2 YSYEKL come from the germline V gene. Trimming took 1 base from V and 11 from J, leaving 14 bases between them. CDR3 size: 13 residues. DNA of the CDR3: TGCGCCAGCAGCCAAGGTGAGGCTTTGATTGCTTTCTTT. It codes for CASSQGEALIAFF.

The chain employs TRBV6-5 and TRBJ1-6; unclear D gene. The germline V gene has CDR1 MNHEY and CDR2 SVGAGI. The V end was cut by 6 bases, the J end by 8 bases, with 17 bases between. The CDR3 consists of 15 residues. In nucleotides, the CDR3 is TGTGCCAGCAGCCTATCTGGTTCGTCTGATTCACCCCTCCACTTT. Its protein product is CASSLSGSSDSPLHF.

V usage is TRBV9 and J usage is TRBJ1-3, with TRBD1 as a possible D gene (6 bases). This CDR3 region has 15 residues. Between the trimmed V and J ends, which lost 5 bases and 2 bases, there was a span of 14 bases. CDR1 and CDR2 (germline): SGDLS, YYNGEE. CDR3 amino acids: CASSLTGGPGNTIYF. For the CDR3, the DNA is TGTGCCAGCAGTCTAACGGGGGGGCCTGGAAACACCATATATTTT.

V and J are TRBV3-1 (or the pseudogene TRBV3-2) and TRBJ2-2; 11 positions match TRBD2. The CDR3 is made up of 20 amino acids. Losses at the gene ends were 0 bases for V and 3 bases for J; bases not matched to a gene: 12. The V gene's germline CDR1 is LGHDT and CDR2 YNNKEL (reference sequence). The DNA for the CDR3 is TGTGCCAGCAGCCAAGATGTCCTACTAGCGGGAGTTTTAGACACCGGGGAGCTGTTTTTT. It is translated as CASSQDVLLAGVLDTGELFF.

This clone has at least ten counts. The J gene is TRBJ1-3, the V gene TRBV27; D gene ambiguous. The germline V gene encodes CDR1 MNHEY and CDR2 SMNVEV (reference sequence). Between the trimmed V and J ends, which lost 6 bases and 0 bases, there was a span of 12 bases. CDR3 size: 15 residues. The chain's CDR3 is CASSLSGSSGNTIYF. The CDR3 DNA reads TGTGCCAGCAGCCTTTCGGGGAGCTCTGGAAACACCATATATTTT.

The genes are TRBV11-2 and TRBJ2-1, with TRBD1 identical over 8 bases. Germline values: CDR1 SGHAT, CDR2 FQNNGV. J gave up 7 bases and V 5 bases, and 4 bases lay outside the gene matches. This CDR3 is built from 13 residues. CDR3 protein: CASSVGQGNEQFF. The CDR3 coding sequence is TGTGCCAGCAGCGTAGGACAGGGTAATGAGCAGTTCTTC.

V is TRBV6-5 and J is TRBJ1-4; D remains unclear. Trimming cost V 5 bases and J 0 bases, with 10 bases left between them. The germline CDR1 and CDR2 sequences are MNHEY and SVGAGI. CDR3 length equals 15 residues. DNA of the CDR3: TGTGCCAGCAGTCCCTACAGTGCAACTAATGAAAAACTGTTTTTT. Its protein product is CASSPYSATNEKLFF.

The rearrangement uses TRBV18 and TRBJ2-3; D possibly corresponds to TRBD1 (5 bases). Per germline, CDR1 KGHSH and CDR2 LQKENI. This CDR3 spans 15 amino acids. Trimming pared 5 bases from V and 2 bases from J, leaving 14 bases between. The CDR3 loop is CASSSKTADTDTQYF. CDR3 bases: TGTGCCAGCTCATCGAAGACAGCTGACACAGATACGCAGTATTTT.

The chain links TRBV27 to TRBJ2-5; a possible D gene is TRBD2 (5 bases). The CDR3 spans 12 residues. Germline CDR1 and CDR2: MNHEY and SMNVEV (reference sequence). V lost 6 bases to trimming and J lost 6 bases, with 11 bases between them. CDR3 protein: CASSGPGKTQYF. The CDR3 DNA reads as TGTGCCAGCAGCGGACCCGGGAAGACCCAGTACTTC.

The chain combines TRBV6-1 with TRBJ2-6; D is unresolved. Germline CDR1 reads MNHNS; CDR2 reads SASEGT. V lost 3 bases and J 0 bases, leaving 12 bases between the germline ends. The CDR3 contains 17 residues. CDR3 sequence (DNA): TGTGCCAGCAGTGAGGCAGGATTGCACTCTGGGGCCAACGTCCTGACTTTC. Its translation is CASSEAGLHSGANVLTF.

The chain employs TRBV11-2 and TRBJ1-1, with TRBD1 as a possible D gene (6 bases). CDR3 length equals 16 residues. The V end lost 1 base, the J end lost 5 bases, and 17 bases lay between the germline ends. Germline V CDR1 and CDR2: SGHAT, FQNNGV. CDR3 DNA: TGTGCCAGCAGCTTAGCCCCCCGGGGGGCAGTTACTGAAGCTTTCTTT. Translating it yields CASSLAPRGAVTEAFF.

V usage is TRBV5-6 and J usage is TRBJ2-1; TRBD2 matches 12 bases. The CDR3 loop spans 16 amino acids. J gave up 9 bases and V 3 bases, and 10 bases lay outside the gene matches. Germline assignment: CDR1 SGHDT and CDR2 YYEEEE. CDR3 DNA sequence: TGTGCCAGCAGCTCAACACTAGCGGGAGGTCTACGTGAGCAGTTCTTC. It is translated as CASSSTLAGGLREQFF.

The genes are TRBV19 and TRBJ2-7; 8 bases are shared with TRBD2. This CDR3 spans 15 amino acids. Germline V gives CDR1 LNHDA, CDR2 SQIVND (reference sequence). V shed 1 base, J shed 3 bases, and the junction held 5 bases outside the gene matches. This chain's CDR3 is CASSIAPGGRYEQYF. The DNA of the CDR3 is TGTGCCAGTAGTATAGCCCCGGGGGGGCGCTACGAGCAGTACTTC.